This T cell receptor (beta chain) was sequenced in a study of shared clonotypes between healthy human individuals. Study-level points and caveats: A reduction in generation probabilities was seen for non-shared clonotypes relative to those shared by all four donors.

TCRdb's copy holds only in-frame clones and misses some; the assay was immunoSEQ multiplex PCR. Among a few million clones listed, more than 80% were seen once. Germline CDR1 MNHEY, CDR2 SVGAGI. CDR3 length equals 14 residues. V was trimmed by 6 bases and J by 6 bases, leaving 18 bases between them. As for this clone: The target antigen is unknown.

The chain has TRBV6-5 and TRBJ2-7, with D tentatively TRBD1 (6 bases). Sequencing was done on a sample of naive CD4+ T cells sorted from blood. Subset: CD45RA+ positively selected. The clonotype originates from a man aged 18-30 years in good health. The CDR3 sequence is CASRRTDFGREQYF. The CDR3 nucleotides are TGTGCCAGCAGGAGGACAGATTTTGGCCGCGAGCAGTACTTC.